This T cell receptor beta chain emerged from a study of naive and memory T cell subsets. Treatment meaning: skin biopsy from PPD injection site in Mantoux-positive individual. An oligonucleotide containing a UMI was ligated to the 3' end of TCR cDNA. Biopsied sites were PPD injections in people with a positive Mantoux test. Reverse transcription used DNase-treated unsorted total RNA, aiming for about 1 to 1,100 ng. Points from the study as a whole: Delayed type IV hypersensitivity infiltration was taken to explain higher tuberculin-site TCR counts.

The SP2 primer and nested alpha and beta constant region primers amplified ligated cDNA in four rounds. Reverse transcription of blood and skin TCR RNA was primed at alpha and beta constant regions. From the UMI-ligation and nested PCR reads, TCRdb called clonotypes with MiXCR, one entry per CDR3 protein. The sample lists 20,000 to 25,000 distinct CDR3 sequences; roughly 6% were seen once. Regarding this clonotype: The antigen remains unidentified.

The V and J ends lost 4 bases and 1 base respectively, with 10 bases between them. CDR1 and CDR2 from the germline V gene are LNHDA and SQIVND (reference sequence). This CDR3 has 14 residues. The TCR comes from an adult in good health. The sample in question was skin, obtained from a tuberculin skin test site. The chain has TRBV19 and TRBJ1-1; D possibly corresponds to TRBD1 (6 bases). The CDR3 nucleotides are TGTGCCAGTAGTACTTTGGACAGGAACACTGAAGCTTTCTTT. Residues: CASSTLDRNTEAFF.